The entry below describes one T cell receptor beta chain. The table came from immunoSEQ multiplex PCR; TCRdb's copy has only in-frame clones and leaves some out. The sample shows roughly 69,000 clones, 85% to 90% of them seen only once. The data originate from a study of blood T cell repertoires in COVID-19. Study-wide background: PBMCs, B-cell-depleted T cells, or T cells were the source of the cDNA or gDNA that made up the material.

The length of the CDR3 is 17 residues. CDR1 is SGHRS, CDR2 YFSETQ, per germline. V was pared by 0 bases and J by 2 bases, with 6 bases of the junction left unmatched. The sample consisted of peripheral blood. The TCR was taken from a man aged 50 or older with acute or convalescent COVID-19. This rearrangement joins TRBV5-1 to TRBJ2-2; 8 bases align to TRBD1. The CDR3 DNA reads TGCGCCAGCAGCTTGGGGGCGACAGGGGCCAACACCGGGGAGCTGTTTTTT. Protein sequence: CASSLGATGANTGELFF.